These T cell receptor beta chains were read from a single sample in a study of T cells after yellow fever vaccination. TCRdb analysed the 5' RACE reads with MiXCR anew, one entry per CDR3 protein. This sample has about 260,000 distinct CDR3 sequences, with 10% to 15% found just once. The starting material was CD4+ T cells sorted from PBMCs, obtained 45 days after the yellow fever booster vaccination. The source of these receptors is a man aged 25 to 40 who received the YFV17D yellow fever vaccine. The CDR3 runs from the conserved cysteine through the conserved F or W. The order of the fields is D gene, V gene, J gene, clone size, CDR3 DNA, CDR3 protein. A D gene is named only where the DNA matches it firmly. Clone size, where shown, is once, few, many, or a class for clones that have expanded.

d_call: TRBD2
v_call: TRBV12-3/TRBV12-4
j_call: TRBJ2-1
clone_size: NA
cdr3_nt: TGTGCCATCAGTTTGTGGGGCGGGAGGGTCCTTAGCTCCTACAATGAGCAGTTCTTC
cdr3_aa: CAISLWGGRVLSSYNEQFF

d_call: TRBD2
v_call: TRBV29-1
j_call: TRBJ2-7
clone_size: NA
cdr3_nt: TGCAGCGTAGATATAGCGGGACCCTTGTACGAGCAGTACTTC
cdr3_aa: CSVDIAGPLYEQYF

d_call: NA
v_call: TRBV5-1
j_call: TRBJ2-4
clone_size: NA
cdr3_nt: TGCGCCAGCAGCTTGGCCTCGGGCGGAATAGCCAAAAACATTCAGTACTTC
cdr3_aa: CASSLASGGIAKNIQYF

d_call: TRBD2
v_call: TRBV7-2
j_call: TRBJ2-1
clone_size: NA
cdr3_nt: TGTGCCAGCAGCCCCCCGCCTAGCGGCTACAATGAGCAGTTCTTC
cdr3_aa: CASSPPPSGYNEQFF

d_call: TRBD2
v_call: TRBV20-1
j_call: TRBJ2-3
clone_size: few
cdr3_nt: TGCAGTGCAGTTCTAGCGGGGCAGTATTTT
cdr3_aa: CSAVLAGQYF

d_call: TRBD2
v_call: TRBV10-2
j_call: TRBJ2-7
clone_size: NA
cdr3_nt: TGCGCCAGCAGACTAGCGGGAGAATACGAGCAGTACTTC
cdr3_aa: CASRLAGEYEQYF

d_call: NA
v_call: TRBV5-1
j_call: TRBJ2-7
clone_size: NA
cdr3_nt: TGCGCCAGCAGCTTGGTGGGCGAGGACTACGAGCAGTACTTC
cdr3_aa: CASSLVGEDYEQYF

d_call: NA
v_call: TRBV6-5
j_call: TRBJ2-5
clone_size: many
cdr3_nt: TGTGCCAGCAGTAACCGCGAGACCCAGTACTTC
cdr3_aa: CASSNRETQYF

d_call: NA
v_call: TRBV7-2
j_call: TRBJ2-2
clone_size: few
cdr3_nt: TGTGCCAGCGTTCCCCGCTTGGTCCGCGCCACCGGGGAGCTGTTTTTT
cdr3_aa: CASVPRLVRATGELFF

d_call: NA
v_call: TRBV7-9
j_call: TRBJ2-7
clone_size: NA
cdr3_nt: TGTGCCAGCAGCCCATTTCGCGAAAGGGGACGCTACGAGCAGTACTTC
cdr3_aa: CASSPFRERGRYEQYF